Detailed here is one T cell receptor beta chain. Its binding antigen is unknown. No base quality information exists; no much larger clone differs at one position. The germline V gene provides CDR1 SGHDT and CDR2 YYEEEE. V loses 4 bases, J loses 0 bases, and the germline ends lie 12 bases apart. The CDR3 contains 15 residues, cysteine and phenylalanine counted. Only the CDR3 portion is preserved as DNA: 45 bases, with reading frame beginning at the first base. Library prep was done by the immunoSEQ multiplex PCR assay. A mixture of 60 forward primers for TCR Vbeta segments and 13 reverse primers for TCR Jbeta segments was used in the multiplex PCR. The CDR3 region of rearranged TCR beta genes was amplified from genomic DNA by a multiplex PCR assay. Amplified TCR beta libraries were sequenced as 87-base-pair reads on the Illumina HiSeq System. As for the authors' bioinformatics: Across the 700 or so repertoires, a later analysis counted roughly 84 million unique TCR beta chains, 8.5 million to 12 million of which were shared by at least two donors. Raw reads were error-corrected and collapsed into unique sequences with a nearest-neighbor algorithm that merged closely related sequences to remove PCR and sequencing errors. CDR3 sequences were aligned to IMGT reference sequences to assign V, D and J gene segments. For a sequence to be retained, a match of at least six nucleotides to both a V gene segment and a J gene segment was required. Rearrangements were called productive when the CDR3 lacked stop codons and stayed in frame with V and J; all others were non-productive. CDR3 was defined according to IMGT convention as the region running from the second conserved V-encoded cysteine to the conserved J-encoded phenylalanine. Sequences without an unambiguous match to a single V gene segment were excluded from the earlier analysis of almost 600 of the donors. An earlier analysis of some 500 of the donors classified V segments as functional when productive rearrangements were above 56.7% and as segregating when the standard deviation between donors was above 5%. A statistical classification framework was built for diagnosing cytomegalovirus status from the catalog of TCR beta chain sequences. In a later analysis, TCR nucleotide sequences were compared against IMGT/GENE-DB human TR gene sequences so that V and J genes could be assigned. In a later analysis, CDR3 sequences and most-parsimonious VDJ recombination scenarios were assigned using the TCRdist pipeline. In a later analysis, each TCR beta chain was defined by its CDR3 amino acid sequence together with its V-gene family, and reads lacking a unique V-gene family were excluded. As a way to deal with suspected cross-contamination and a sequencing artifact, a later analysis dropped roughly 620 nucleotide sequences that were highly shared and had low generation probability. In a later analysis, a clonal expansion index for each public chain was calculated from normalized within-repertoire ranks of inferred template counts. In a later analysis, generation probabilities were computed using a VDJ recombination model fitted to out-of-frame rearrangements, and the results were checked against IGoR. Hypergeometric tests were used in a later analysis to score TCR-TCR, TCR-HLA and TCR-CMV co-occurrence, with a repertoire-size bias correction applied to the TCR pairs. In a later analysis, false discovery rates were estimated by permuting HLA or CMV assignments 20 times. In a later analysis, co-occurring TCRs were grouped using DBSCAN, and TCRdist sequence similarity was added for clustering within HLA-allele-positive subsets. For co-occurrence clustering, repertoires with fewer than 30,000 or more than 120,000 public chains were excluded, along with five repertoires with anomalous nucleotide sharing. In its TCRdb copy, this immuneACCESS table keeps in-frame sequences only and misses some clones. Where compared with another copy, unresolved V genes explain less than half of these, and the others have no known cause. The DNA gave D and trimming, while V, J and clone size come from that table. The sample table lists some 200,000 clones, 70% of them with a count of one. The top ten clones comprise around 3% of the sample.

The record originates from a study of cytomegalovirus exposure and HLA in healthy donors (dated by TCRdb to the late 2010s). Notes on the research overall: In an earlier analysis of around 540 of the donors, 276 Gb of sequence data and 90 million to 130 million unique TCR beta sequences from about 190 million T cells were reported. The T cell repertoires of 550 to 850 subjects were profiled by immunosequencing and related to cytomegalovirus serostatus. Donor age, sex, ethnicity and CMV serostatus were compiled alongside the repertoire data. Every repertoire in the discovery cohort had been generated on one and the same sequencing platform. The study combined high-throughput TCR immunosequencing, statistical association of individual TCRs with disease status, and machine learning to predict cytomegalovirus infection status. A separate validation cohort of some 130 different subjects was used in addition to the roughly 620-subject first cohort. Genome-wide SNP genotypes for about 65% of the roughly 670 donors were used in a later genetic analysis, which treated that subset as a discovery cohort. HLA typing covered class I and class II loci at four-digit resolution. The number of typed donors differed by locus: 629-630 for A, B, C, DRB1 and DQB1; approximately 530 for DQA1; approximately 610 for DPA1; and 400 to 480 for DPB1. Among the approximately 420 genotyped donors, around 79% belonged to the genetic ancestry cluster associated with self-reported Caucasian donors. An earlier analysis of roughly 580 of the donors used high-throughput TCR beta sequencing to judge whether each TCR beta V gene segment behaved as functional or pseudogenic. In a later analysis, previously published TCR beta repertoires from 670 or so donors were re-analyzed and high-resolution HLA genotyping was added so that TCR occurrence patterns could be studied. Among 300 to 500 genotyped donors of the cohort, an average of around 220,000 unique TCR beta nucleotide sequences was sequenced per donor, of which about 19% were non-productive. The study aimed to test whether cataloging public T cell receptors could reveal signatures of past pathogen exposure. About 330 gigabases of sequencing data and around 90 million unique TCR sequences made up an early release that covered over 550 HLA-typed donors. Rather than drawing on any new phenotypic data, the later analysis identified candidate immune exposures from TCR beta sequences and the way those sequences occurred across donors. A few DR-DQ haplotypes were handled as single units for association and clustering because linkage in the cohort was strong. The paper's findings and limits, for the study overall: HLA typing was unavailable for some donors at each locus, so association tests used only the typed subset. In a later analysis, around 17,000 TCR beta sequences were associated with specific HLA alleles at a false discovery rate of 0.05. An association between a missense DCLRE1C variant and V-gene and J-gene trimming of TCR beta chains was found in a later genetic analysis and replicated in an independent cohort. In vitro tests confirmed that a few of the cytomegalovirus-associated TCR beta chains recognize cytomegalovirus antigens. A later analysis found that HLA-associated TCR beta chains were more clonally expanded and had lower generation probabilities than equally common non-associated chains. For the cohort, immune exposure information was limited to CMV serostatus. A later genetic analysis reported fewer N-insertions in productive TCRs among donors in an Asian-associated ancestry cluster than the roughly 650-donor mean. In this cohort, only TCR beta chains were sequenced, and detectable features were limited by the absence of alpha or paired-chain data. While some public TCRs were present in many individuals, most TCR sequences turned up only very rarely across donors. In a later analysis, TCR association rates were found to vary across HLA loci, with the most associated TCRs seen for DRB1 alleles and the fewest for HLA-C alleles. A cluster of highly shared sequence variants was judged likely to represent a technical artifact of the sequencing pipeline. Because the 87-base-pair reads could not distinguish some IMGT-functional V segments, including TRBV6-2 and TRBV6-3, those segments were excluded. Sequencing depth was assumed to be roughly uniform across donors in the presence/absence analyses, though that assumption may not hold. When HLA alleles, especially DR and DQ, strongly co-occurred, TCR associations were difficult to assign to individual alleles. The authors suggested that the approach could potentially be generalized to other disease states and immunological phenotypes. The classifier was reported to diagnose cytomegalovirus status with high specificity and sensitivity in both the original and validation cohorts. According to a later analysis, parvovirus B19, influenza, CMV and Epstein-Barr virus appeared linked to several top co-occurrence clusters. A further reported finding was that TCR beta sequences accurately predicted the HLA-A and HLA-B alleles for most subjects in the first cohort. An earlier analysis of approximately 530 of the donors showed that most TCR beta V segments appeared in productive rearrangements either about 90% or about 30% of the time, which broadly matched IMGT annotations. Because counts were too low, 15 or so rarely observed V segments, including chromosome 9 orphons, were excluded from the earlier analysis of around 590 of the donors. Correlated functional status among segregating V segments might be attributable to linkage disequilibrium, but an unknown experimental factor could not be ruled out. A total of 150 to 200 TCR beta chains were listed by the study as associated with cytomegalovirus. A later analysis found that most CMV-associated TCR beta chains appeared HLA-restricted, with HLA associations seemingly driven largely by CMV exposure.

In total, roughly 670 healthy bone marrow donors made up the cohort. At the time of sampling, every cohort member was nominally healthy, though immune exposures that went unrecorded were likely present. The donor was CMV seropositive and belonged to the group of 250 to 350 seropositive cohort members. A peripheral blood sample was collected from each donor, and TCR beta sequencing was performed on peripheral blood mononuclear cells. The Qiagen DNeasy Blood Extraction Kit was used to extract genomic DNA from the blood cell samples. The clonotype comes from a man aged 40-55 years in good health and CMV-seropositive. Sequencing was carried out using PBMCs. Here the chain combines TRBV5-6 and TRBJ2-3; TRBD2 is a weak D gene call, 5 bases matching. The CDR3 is CASSPGRGSTDTQYF. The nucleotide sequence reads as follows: TGTGCCAGCAGCCCCGGACGGGGAAGCACAGATACGCAGTATTTT.